A selection of T cell receptor beta chains follows, all from one sample in a study of control samples from healthy donors and cancer patients. Assay used: immunoSEQ multiplex PCR; TCRdb lists only in-frame clones, some missing. This sample yields roughly 150,000 clones, of which 93% are seen a single time; roughly 5.5% belongs to the top ten. The specimen was blood. These receptors all stem from a man aged 18 to 35 in good health. The CDR3 runs from the conserved cysteine through the conserved F or W. D genes are given only for firm matches. Not every row has a clone size; where given, it reads once, few, many or a size class.

clone size	V gene	J gene	D gene	CDR3 DNA	CDR3 protein
.	TRBV6-5	TRBJ2-7	.	TGTGCCGCCGCGAGGACACAGTACGAGCAGTACTTC	CAAARTQYEQYF
.	TRBV6-5	TRBJ2-4	.	TGTGCCAGCAGTTACCGTGCGGGCATAGCCAAAAACATTCAGTACTTC	CASSYRAGIAKNIQYF
.	TRBV30	TRBJ1-4	.	TGTGCCTCCACACCTCCCGACGGAAAACTGTTTTTT	CASTPPDGKLFF
.	TRBV7-8	TRBJ2-4	.	TGTGCCAGCAGCTTGCGGAGGACCGACCAGAGGGCCAAAAACATTCAGTACTTC	CASSLRRTDQRAKNIQYF
.	TRBV7-9	TRBJ1-4	TRBD1	TGTGCCAGCAGCTTAGCAGGGGGCCATGAAAAACTGTTTTTT	CASSLAGGHEKLFF
.	TRBV19	TRBJ2-7	.	TGTGCCAGTAGCGGGATGGAGTACGAGCAGTACTTC	CASSGMEYEQYF
.	TRBV30	TRBJ2-7	.	TGTGCCTGGAGTGACCAGAGGGCGAGTGAGCAGTACTTC	CAWSDQRASEQYF
once	TRBV11-2	TRBJ1-1	.	TGTGCCAGCAGCCAAATTGGTAACACTGAAGCTTTCTTT	CASSQIGNTEAFF
.	TRBV11-2	TRBJ2-7	.	TGTGCCAGCAGCCTCCAGCCGACCGAGCAGTACTTC	CASSLQPTEQYF
.	TRBV5-6	TRBJ2-1	.	TGTGCCAGCAGCGTTAGCTGGGTTCCCTACAATGAGCAGTTCTTC	CASSVSWVPYNEQFF
.	TRBV19	TRBJ1-1	TRBD1	TGTGCCAGTAACGTACAGGGGGCGACTGAAGCTTTCTTT	CASNVQGATEAFF
.	TRBV7-6	TRBJ2-7	TRBD1	TGTGCCAGCAGCTTGGGCACAGGGGATTCCTACGAGCAGTACTTC	CASSLGTGDSYEQYF
.	TRBV5-1	TRBJ2-7	.	TGCGCCAGCACCTCCGACAGGTCCTACGAGCAGTACTTC	CASTSDRSYEQYF
.	TRBV9	TRBJ2-3	.	TGTGCCAGCAGCGTGAGAAAGGAAGGGAGAGGTATAGATACGCAGTATTTT	CASSVRKEGRGIDTQYF
once	TRBV4-2	TRBJ2-6	.	TGTGCCAGCAGCCAAGGGAAGGCTGGGGCCAACGTCCTGACTTTC	CASSQGKAGANVLTF
.	TRBV6-6	TRBJ1-5	TRBD1	TGTGCCAGCAGTTCCCGGCAGGGGGGCAATCAGCCCCAGCATTTT	CASSSRQGGNQPQHF
.	TRBV6-5	TRBJ1-2	.	TGTGCCAGTCAGACTATCGGGGGGCTAGACTATGGCTACACCTTC	CASQTIGGLDYGYTF
.	TRBV30	TRBJ1-3	.	TGTGCCTGGACAGGGGCCTCTGGAAACACCATATATTTT	CAWTGASGNTIYF
.	TRBV30	TRBJ2-1	.	TGTGCCTGGACAAGTGTGTCCAGGAACTCCTACAATGAGCAGTTCTTC	CAWTSVSRNSYNEQFF
.	TRBV2	TRBJ2-1	TRBD2	TGTGCCAGCAGTGAAGCGTCGCCAGCGGGGTACCCTACCGGGGGTGAGCAGTTCTTC	CASSEASPAGYPTGGEQFF
.	TRBV4-1	TRBJ1-4	TRBD1	TGCGCCAGCAGACTGACAGGGGGACGGGAAAAACTGTTTTTT	CASRLTGGREKLFF
few	TRBV2	TRBJ2-5	TRBD2	TGTGCCAGCAGTGAAGCCAGACTAGCGGGGTCGGAGACCCAGTACTTC	CASSEARLAGSETQYF
once	TRBV30	TRBJ1-1	.	TGTGCCTGGAGTGTCGGGGTCGGTCGCACTGAAGCTTTCTTT	CAWSVGVGRTEAFF
once	TRBV23-1	TRBJ2-5	TRBD1	TGCGCCAGCAGGACCCGGGACAGGGGGGAGACCCAGTACTTC	CASRTRDRGETQYF
.	TRBV6-1	TRBJ1-1	.	TGTGCCAGCAGTGAAGCGAGGGGGACCACTGAAGCTTTCTTT	CASSEARGTTEAFF
.	TRBV30	TRBJ2-3	.	TGTGCCTGGAGTGTAGGAGGCACAGATACGCAGTATTTT	CAWSVGGTDTQYF
.	TRBV6-5	TRBJ2-5	.	TGTGCCAGCAGGCCCGCGGCCCAAGAGACCCAGTACTTC	CASRPAAQETQYF
.	TRBV5-6	TRBJ2-3	.	TGTGCCAGCAGCCTGAATGTAAGGGATACGCAGTATTTT	CASSLNVRDTQYF
.	TRBV4-3	TRBJ2-6	.	TGCGCCAGCAGCACTCGTGGCCCCTCGGCGAACGTCCTGACTTTC	CASSTRGPSANVLTF
few	TRBV4-3	TRBJ1-6	.	TGCGCCAGCAGCCAAGATAGGTGGCAGTTAAATTCACCCCTCCACTTT	CASSQDRWQLNSPLHF
.	TRBV2	TRBJ1-2	.	TGTGCCAGGGCCCCTAAAACCCCACCGGGACGGGACTTCTATGGCTACACCTTC	CARAPKTPPGRDFYGYTF
.	TRBV15	TRBJ2-1	.	TGTGCCACCAGCAGTGATCTCGGGCCGTGGGGAAAATACAATGAGCAGTTCTTC	CATSSDLGPWGKYNEQFF
.	TRBV6-5	TRBJ2-3	.	TGTGCCAGCAGATGGACGGAAAGCACAGATACGCAGTATTTT	CASRWTESTDTQYF
once	TRBV5-1	TRBJ1-1	.	TGCGCCAGCAGCTTGGTAGGGCAGGGTGGTGCCGGCACTGAAGCTTTCTTT	CASSLVGQGGAGTEAFF
once	TRBV6-5	TRBJ2-7	TRBD1	TGTGCCAGCAGTTCGACAGGGAGCTCCTACGAGCAGTACTTC	CASSSTGSSYEQYF
.	TRBV27	TRBJ1-5	.	TGTGCCAGCAGTTTCCCGGGGCAGCCCCAGCATTTT	CASSFPGQPQHF
.	TRBV29-1	TRBJ1-4	.	TGCAGCGTAGGACAGTCAAGTAATGAAAAACTGTTTTTT	CSVGQSSNEKLFF
.	TRBV27	TRBJ2-7	TRBD2	TGTGCCAGCAGAGGCGGGAGCTACGAGCAGTACTTC	CASRGGSYEQYF
.	TRBV5-3	TRBJ1-6	TRBD1	TGTGCCAGAAGCTCGGGACAGGCTTATAATTCACCCCTCCACTTT	CARSSGQAYNSPLHF
.	TRBV7-8	TRBJ1-1	.	TGTGCCAGCATCACCATGGGGGTGAACACTGAAGCTTTCTTT	CASITMGVNTEAFF
.	TRBV7-2	TRBJ1-5	TRBD1	TGTGCCAGCAGCTTAACGGGACAGGCGGCTCAGCCCCAGCATTTT	CASSLTGQAAQPQHF
.	TRBV5-5	TRBJ2-5	.	TGTGCCAGCAGCTTTATCCGGGGGCGGAAGGAGACCCAGTACTTC	CASSFIRGRKETQYF
.	TRBV21-1	TRBJ2-1	.	TGTGCCAGCCAACGGGTAAAAGGGAATGAGCAGTTCTTC	CASQRVKGNEQFF
.	TRBV2	TRBJ2-2	.	TGTGCCAGCACTACTGCGCAGAGGAACACCGGGGAGCTGTTTTTT	CASTTAQRNTGELFF